Following are 32 T cell receptor beta chains from one sample sequenced in a study of T cell repertoires in ileal Crohn's disease. The method was immunoSEQ multiplex PCR; TCRdb's version includes in-frame clones alone and lacks a portion of them. This sample has approximately 15,000 clones; 65% to 85% occur once, and the top ten carry about 5.3%. Sequences were obtained from ileal tissue. The receptors originated from an adult with Crohn's disease.

This clone was counted between two and nine times. The genes are TRBV6-5 and TRBJ1-4; perhaps TRBD1 as D (5 bases). V dropped 8 bases and J dropped 2 bases, with 9 bases sitting between them. CDR3 length: 13 amino acids. Germline V gene sequence: CDR1 MNHEY, CDR2 SVGAGI. CDR3 nucleotide sequence: TGTGCCAGCTTGGGGGGTACTAATGAAAAACTGTTTTTT. Protein: CASLGGTNEKLFF.

This CDR3 is CASSYSGPFQNTEAFF. The DNA of the CDR3 is TGTGCCAGCAGTTACTCTGGGCCCTTCCAAAACACTGAAGCTTTCTTT. The chain recombines TRBV6-5 with TRBJ1-1; D not resolved. Germline V gene lookup returns CDR1 MNHEY and CDR2 SVGAGI. V shed 0 bases and J shed 2 bases, with 13 bases lying between them. The CDR3 contains 16 residues.

V and J are TRBV7-8 and TRBJ1-6, with TRBD1 identical over 8 bases. The junction had 11 bases not matched to a gene; V was cut back by 5 bases and J by 5 bases. CDR3 length: 17 residues. CDR1 is SGHVS, CDR2 FQNEAQ, per germline. This CDR3 is CASSPRAGGFDNSPLHF. In DNA form, the CDR3 reads TGTGCCAGCAGCCCCCGGGCAGGGGGCTTCGATAATTCACCCCTCCACTTT.

The chain is built from TRBV30 and TRBJ1-1; D uncertain. The V gene's germline CDR1 is GTSNPN and CDR2 SVGIG (reference sequence). With 2 bases removed from V and 10 bases from J, the gap between germline ends came to 14 bases. This CDR3 has 12 residues. This chain's CDR3 is CAWSFSEGRAFF. CDR3 DNA sequence: TGTGCCTGGAGTTTTTCGGAGGGAAGAGCTTTCTTT.

Here the CDR3 DNA reads TGCAGCGTTGAACGACAGGGGTTCCATGAGCAGTTCTTC. Translating gives CSVERQGFHEQFF. The chain carries TRBV29-1 and TRBJ2-1; TRBD1 agrees at 8 bases. Germline CDR1 and CDR2: SQVTM and ANQGSEA. The CDR3 consists of 13 residues. V was pared by 2 bases and J by 8 bases, with 5 bases of the junction left unmatched.

The rearrangement uses TRBV5-1 and TRBJ2-1, with TRBD1 matching over 10 bases. Per the germline V gene, CDR1 is SGHRS and CDR2 is YFSETQ. The CDR3 totals 16 residues. V lost 4 bases to trimming and J lost 6 bases; unmatched junction nucleotides: 10. CDR3 amino acids: CASSRGDRGLSNEQFF. CDR3 nucleotides: TGCGCCAGCAGCCGGGGCGACAGGGGGCTTAGCAATGAGCAGTTCTTC. The full variable domain, in which reference TRBV5-1 and TRBJ2-1 provide the parts outside the CDR3, is KAGVTQTPRYLIKTRGQQVTLSCSPISGHRSVSWYQQTPGQGLQFLFEYFSETQRNKGNFPGRFSGRQFSNSRSEMNVSTLELGDSALYLCASSRGDRGLSNEQFFGPGTRLTVL.

This chain joins TRBV5-1 and TRBJ2-1, with 7 bases matching TRBD1. CDR1 and CDR2 from the germline V gene are SGHRS and YFSETQ. The CDR3 contains 14 residues. V lost 1 base, J lost 5 bases, and 3 bases stayed unmatched. The CDR3 loop reads CASSLLTGDNEQFF. In DNA form, the CDR3 reads TGCGCCAGCAGCTTGCTCACAGGGGACAATGAGCAGTTCTTC.

The chain uses TRBV6-1 and TRBJ1-4; the D is unclear. The CDR3 covers 16 residues. Germline V gives CDR1 MNHNS, CDR2 SASEGT. Trimming left V 1 base short and J 0 bases short, with 9 bases between. The CDR3 loop is CASSEGTYATNEKLFF. CDR3 DNA sequence: TGTGCCAGCAGTGAAGGGACTTACGCAACTAATGAAAAACTGTTTTTT.

The chain carries TRBV6-6 and TRBJ1-2; unclear D gene. CDR3 length equals 12 residues. V was cut by 6 bases and J by 8 bases, with 13 bases left in between. Germline V gives CDR1 MNHNY, CDR2 SVGAGI (reference sequence). The CDR3: CASSPLVFGYTF. The CDR3 nucleotides are TGTGCCAGCAGCCCCCTAGTGTTCGGCTACACCTTC.

The J gene is TRBJ2-5, the V gene TRBV27; TRBD2 matches at 10 bases. The J call may be wrong; the DNA end is better matched by TRBJ2-7. The CDR3 runs to 14 residues. CDR1 MNHEY and CDR2 SMNVEV come from the germline V gene (reference sequence). The CDR3 DNA follows: TGTGCCAGCAGTCCTGGACTAGCGGACTACGAGCAGTACTTC. It translates to CASSPGLADYEQYF.

The chain links TRBV5-5 to TRBJ2-5, with unresolved D. The ends were cut back, 1 base at V and 5 bases at J, with 6 bases in the middle. The CDR3 runs to 12 residues. The V gene's germline CDR1 is SGHKS and CDR2 YYEKEE (reference sequence). The chain's CDR3 is CASSLRWETQYF. The CDR3, as DNA: TGTGCCAGCAGCTTGCGGTGGGAGACCCAGTACTTC.

This clone appeared once. This sample includes further DNA sequences coding for the same CDR3. The V call is TRBV5-1, the J call TRBJ2-5, with 8 bases fitting TRBD1. The V and J ends lost 4 bases and 5 bases, in that order; junction bases with no gene match: 13. In germline, CDR1 is SGHRS, CDR2 YFSETQ. The CDR3 covers 16 residues. The CDR3 bases are TGCGCCAGCAGCACCGGACAGGGCGTATACAAGGAGACCCAGTACTTC. Amino acids: CASSTGQGVYKETQYF.

This clone was found a few times. The rearrangement uses TRBV30 and TRBJ2-7; 8 bases agree with TRBD1. The CDR3 is 17 amino acids. Germline values: CDR1 GTSNPN, CDR2 SVGIG (reference sequence). V lost 0 bases, J lost 0 bases, and 10 bases stayed unmatched. The CDR3 sequence: CAWSVGTGDYYSYEQYF. In DNA, the CDR3 is TGTGCCTGGAGTGTAGGGACAGGAGATTACTACTCCTACGAGCAGTACTTC.

The genes are TRBV27 and TRBJ1-1; 7 positions agree with TRBD1. Germline CDR1 and CDR2: MNHEY and SMNVEV (reference sequence). V lost 5 bases, J lost 1 base, and 10 bases stayed unmatched. The CDR3 consists of 16 residues. The CDR3: CASSQFLTGQNTEAFF. The CDR3 nucleotides are TGTGCCAGCAGTCAATTCCTGACAGGGCAGAACACTGAAGCTTTCTTT.

This clone was detected only once. The J gene is TRBJ2-3, the V gene TRBV6-1, with TRBD1 matching over 7 bases. V shed 4 bases, J shed 4 bases, and the junction held 11 bases outside the gene matches. The CDR3 is 16 amino acids. Germline V gene data show CDR1 as MNHNS and CDR2 as SASEGT. The CDR3 DNA reads TGTGCCAGCAGTGGACAGGGTGGAAGTGGCGCAGATACGCAGTATTTT. Its protein is CASSGQGGSGADTQYF.

CDR3 sequence: CAWSAGSSGGALQYF. Here the CDR3 DNA reads TGTGCCTGGAGTGCGGGTTCTAGCGGGGGGGCCTTGCAGTATTTT. The chain employs TRBV30 and TRBJ2-3, with 12 bases matching TRBD2. Germline V lookup: CDR1 GTSNPN, CDR2 SVGIG (reference sequence). The length of the CDR3 is 15 residues. V shed 1 base and J 11 bases; nucleotides not matched to a gene: 10.

As DNA, the CDR3 is TGTGCCAGCAGTGTTCAGGGGAACTCCTACGAGCAGTACTTC. Translating gives CASSVQGNSYEQYF. The chain couples TRBV2 to TRBJ2-7; D perhaps matches TRBD1 (6 bases). V was clipped by 4 bases and J by 0 bases, with 10 bases between them. The germline V gene encodes CDR1 SNHLY and CDR2 FYNNEI. CDR3 length equals 14 residues. The full variable domain, its missing parts supplied by reference TRBV2 and TRBJ2-7, is EPEVTQTPSHQVTQMGQEVILRCVPISNHLYFYWYRQILGQKVEFLVSFYNNEISEKSEIFDDQFSVERPDGSNFTLKIRSTKLEDSAMYFCASSVQGNSYEQYFGPGTRLTVT.

The chain employs TRBV18 and TRBJ2-7, with D tentatively TRBD2 (5 bases). The V end was cut by 6 bases, the J end by 5 bases, with 14 bases between. Germline loops: CDR1 KGHSH, CDR2 LQKENI. The CDR3 is 13 residues long. The CDR3 DNA reads TGTGCCAGCTCTAGAGCGGAGGACGACGAGCAGTACTTC. It translates to CASSRAEDDEQYF.

The chain links TRBV7-3 to TRBJ2-1, with D maybe TRBD1 (5 bases). This CDR3 spans 13 amino acids. V was clipped by 4 bases and J by 8 bases, with 12 bases between them. The V gene's germline CDR1 is SGHTA and CDR2 FQGTGA. CDR3 in DNA: TGTGCCAGCAGCTCCTCGGTAGGGGATGAGCAGTTCTTC. Amino acids: CASSSSVGDEQFF.

This chain links TRBV28 with TRBJ2-1; 9 bases match TRBD1. This CDR3 is built from 15 residues. Germline values: CDR1 MDHEN, CDR2 SYDVKM. Trimming removed 4 bases from V and 6 bases from J; junction bases left unmatched: 7. CDR3 sequence reads: CASSYLTGGVNEQFF. As DNA, the CDR3 is TGTGCCAGCAGTTACTTGACAGGGGGAGTCAATGAGCAGTTCTTC.

The V and J genes are TRBV5-3 and TRBJ1-4; TRBD1 is a possible D gene (6 bases). TRBV5-3 is assigned to the ORF class and has an uncertain function. CDR3 length: 17 residues. V lost 4 bases and J lost 1, with 17 bases in between. CDR3 DNA sequence: TGTGCCAGAAGCGCCGACAGGAAAAGGGGAACTAATGAAAAACTGTTTTTT. Translation gives CARSADRKRGTNEKLFF.

The V and J genes are TRBV15 and TRBJ1-4; 12 nucleotides align to TRBD1. Germline V gene sequence: CDR1 LNHNV, CDR2 YYDKDF (reference sequence). This CDR3 is built from 15 residues. J gave up 8 bases and V 6 bases, and 7 bases lay outside the gene matches. CDR3 protein: CATSSGQGAGEKLFF. The CDR3 bases are TGTGCCACCAGTTCGGGACAGGGGGCTGGAGAAAAACTGTTTTTT.

The gene calls are TRBV27 and TRBJ2-1; 11 bases are shared with TRBD2. Germline values: CDR1 MNHEY, CDR2 SMNVEV (reference sequence). V was clipped by 3 bases and J by 1 base; unmatched bases: 20. The CDR3 consists of 22 residues. CDR3 nucleotides: TGTGCCAGCAGTTTTATCCCCCCGGTCTGGCTAGCGGGGGGCTTATCCTACAATGAGCAGTTCTTC. Its protein product is CASSFIPPVWLAGGLSYNEQFF.

The rearrangement links TRBV9 to TRBJ2-7; 9 bases are shared with TRBD2. This CDR3 contains 15 residues. Germline trimming cut 0 bases from V and 4 bases from J; bases unmatched to any gene: 5. CDR1 and CDR2 (germline): SGDLS, YYNGEE. The CDR3 protein is CASSVEASGIYEQYF. For the CDR3, the DNA is TGTGCCAGCAGCGTAGAGGCTAGCGGGATATACGAGCAGTACTTC.

This rearrangement joins TRBV5-6 to TRBJ1-2, with 7 nucleotides matching TRBD1. The CDR3 has 15 residues. Looked up from germline, CDR1 is SGHDT and CDR2 is YYEEEE. Losses at the gene ends were 4 bases for V and 1 base for J; bases not matched to a gene: 7. Here the CDR3 DNA reads TGTGCCAGCAGCCTCGGACAGGATTTTAACTATGGCTACACCTTC. Protein sequence: CASSLGQDFNYGYTF.

This clone was seen just once. V and J are TRBV6-5 and TRBJ1-1; no reliable D call. There are 13 residues in the CDR3. V was pared by 2 bases and J by 6 bases, with 10 bases between. Germline CDR1 MNHEY, CDR2 SVGAGI. The DNA for the CDR3 is TGTGCCAGCAGTTACCGGTTGGTCGCTGAAGCTTTCTTT. Protein product: CASSYRLVAEAFF.

CDR3: CASSVRVREKLFF. The CDR3 DNA is TGTGCCAGCAGTGTCAGGGTTCGGGAAAAACTGTTTTTT. The chain uses TRBV2 and TRBJ1-4; a possible D gene is TRBD1 (5 bases). Germline V gene data show CDR1 as SNHLY and CDR2 as FYNNEI. Trimming took 4 bases from V and 8 from J, leaving 11 bases between them. The CDR3 consists of 13 residues.

The chain carries TRBV29-1 and TRBJ2-7; D is undetermined. In germline, CDR1 is SQVTM, CDR2 ANQGSEA. With 4 bases removed from V and 3 bases from J, the gap between germline ends came to 7 bases. This CDR3 comprises 11 residues. CDR3 residues: CSVGANYEQYF. Written as DNA, the CDR3 is TGCAGCGTTGGGGCCAACTACGAGCAGTACTTC.

The J gene is TRBJ1-4, the V gene TRBV27; D may be TRBD1 (5 bases). There are 14 residues in the CDR3. V was pared by 5 bases and J by 7 bases, with 14 bases between. Per the germline V gene, CDR1 is MNHEY and CDR2 is SMNVEV (reference sequence). This CDR3 is CASSEAGSGEKLFF. CDR3 coding DNA: TGTGCCAGCAGTGAAGCAGGGTCGGGTGAAAAACTGTTTTTT.

J is TRBJ2-1 and V is TRBV6-1; 7 nucleotides line up with TRBD1. CDR1 is MNHNS and CDR2 is SASEGT in the germline V gene. The CDR3 is 14 amino acids. The trim removed 0 bases at V and 6 bases at J, leaving 2 bases unmatched. DNA for the CDR3: TGTGCCAGCAGTGAAGCGGCAGGGGGCAATGAGCAGTTCTTC. It is translated as CASSEAAGGNEQFF.

The rearrangement uses TRBV18 and TRBJ1-5, with D unclear. Germline CDR1 KGHSH, CDR2 LQKENI. Trimming left V 1 base short and J 0 bases short, with 7 bases between. This CDR3 region has 15 residues. The CDR3 DNA reads TGTGCCAGCTCACCACTACAGAATAGCAATCAGCCCCAGCATTTT. Its translation is CASSPLQNSNQPQHF.

The CDR3 is CASSPTAASQETQYF. CDR3 bases: TGTGCCAGCAGCCCAACAGCGGCTAGCCAAGAGACCCAGTACTTC. The chain recombines TRBV4-2 with TRBJ2-5, with D possibly being TRBD2 (5 bases). The CDR3 is 15 residues long. Trimming took 4 bases from V and 1 from J, leaving 13 bases between them. Germline loops: CDR1 LGHNA, CDR2 YNFKEQ.